This is a list of T cell receptor beta chains from one sample in a study of breast tumors, draining lymph nodes, adjacent tissues. TCRdb itself ran the multiplex PCR reads through MiXCR, one entry per CDR3 protein. The sample includes tens of thousands of distinct CDR3 sequences, around 68% of them seen just once. Sequenced sample: tumor-adjacent breast tissue. Receptors were obtained from a female donor with breast cancer. Some clones in this sample may be carry-over from other donors' samples. The CDR3 runs from the conserved cysteine through the conserved F or W. The D gene is left open where the match is weak. Size values are once, few and many counts, or a class for expanded clones, and some rows have none.

>TRBV30|TRBD2|TRBJ2-2|NA
TGTGCCTGGAGTACCGTGAGGACTAGCGGGAGATCTGGCGGGGAGCTGTTTTTT
CAWSTVRTSGRSGGELFF
>TRBV12-3/TRBV12-4|NA|TRBJ2-7|NA
TGTGCCAGCAGTCCCTCCGGGACACCGATCTACGAGCAGTACTTC
CASSPSGTPIYEQYF
>TRBV5-4|TRBD2|TRBJ2-4|NA
TGTGCCAGCAGCTCTAGCGGGATCAACATTCAGTACTTC
CASSSSGINIQYF
>TRBV4-2|TRBD2|TRBJ2-2|NA
TGTGCCAGCAGCCAAGCCGCCTCTAGCGGGAGCTTGAACACCGGGGAGCTGTTTTTT
CASSQAASSGSLNTGELFF
>TRBV10-3|TRBD2|TRBJ2-1|NA
TGTGCCATCAGTGGAACCCGGGAGGGTAACAACAATGAGCAGTTCTTC
CAISGTREGNNNEQFF
>TRBV7-2|NA|TRBJ2-7|NA
TGTGCCAGCAGCTTAAATTCGGGATCCTACGAGCAGTACTTC
CASSLNSGSYEQYF
>TRBV5-1|TRBD2|TRBJ2-3|NA
TGCGCCAGCAGCTTGGGAATTAGCGGGAGTGATACGCAGTATTTT
CASSLGISGSDTQYF
>TRBV27|TRBD2|TRBJ2-3|NA
TGTGCCAGCAGTTTTAGCGGGGGGATCCCAGATACGCAGTATTTT
CASSFSGGIPDTQYF
>TRBV6-5|NA|TRBJ2-7|NA
TGTGCCAGCAGTGATCCTAGGTACTACGAGCAGTACTTC
CASSDPRYYEQYF
>TRBV7-6|TRBD2|TRBJ2-1|NA
TGTGCCAGCAGCTTAGAGGGCGGGAGGGCCTACAATGAGCAGTTCTTC
CASSLEGGRAYNEQFF
>TRBV2|NA|TRBJ1-2|NA
TGTGCCAGCAGATCGGGGGGGGGCGCTGGCTACACCTTC
CASRSGGGAGYTF
>TRBV29-1|TRBD1|TRBJ2-7|NA
TGCAGCGCAGGAGAGTGGGACAGGGGTTTCTACGAGCAGTACTTC
CSAGEWDRGFYEQYF
>TRBV9|NA|TRBJ2-1|NA
TGTGCCAGCAGCGTAGAGGTCTACGACAATGAGCAGTTCTTC
CASSVEVYDNEQFF
>TRBV7-8|TRBD1|TRBJ2-7|medium-sized
TGTGCCAGCAGCTTAAGCCCCGGACAGGGGTACGAGCAGTACTTC
CASSLSPGQGYEQYF
>TRBV19|NA|TRBJ2-7|NA
TGTGCCAGTAGTTCGCATGGGAGCTCCTACGAGCGGTACTTC
CASSSHGSSYERYF
>TRBV11-3|TRBD1|TRBJ1-6|NA
TGTGCCAGCAGCATCGGGACAGTGGGGAATTCACCCCTCCACTTT
CASSIGTVGNSPLHF
>TRBV28|NA|TRBJ2-3|many
TGTGCCAGCAGGCCCCAGGGAGTAACAGATACGCAGTATTTT
CASRPQGVTDTQYF
>TRBV7-2|NA|TRBJ2-7|NA
TGTGCCAGCAGCTTATACGTCTCGTCCTACGAGCAGTACTTC
CASSLYVSSYEQYF
>TRBV12-3/TRBV12-4|TRBD1|TRBJ2-2|NA
TGTGCCAGCCAGAACGACAGGGTAAACACCGGGGAGCTGTTTTTT
CASQNDRVNTGELFF
>TRBV7-8|NA|TRBJ2-7|NA
TGTGCCAGCAGCTTAAGTGTCGGGACCCTATACAAGCAGAACTTC
CASSLSVGTLYKQNF
>TRBV20-1|TRBD1|TRBJ2-7|medium-sized
TGCAGTGCTTCTGCGGACAGGCTCTACGAGCAGTACTTC
CSASADRLYEQYF
>TRBV5-8|NA|TRBJ2-2|many
TGTGCCAGCAGCTTGAAAGGGGCCACCGGGGAGCTGTTTTTT
CASSLKGATGELFF
>TRBV3-1|TRBD2|TRBJ2-1|NA
TGTGCCAGCAGTCAAGAAGCGGGAGGAGGCGGTGAGCAGTTCTTC
CASSQEAGGGGEQFF
>TRBV6-6|NA|TRBJ2-6|NA
TGTGCCAGCTCTGGACTCGGGGCCAACGTCCTGACTTTC
CASSGLGANVLTF
>TRBV9|NA|TRBJ1-6|NA
TGTGCCAGCAGCTCAGATCGGGGTGACGGTTCACCCCTCCACTTT
CASSSDRGDGSPLHF
>TRBV7-2|TRBD1|TRBJ2-2|NA
TGTGCCAGCAGCCGACAGGGGGCGGCCACCGGGGAGCTGTTTTTT
CASSRQGAATGELFF
>TRBV11-2|NA|TRBJ1-4|NA
TGTGCCAGCAGCTTAGCCTCGGGAGGAGGAGGCGAAAAACTGTTTTTT
CASSLASGGGGEKLFF
>TRBV11-2|NA|TRBJ2-1|NA
TGTGCCAGCAGCTTAGGAAAAAAGGTGGCGGGTTACTCCTACAATGAGCAGTTCTTC
CASSLGKKVAGYSYNEQFF
>TRBV20-1|NA|TRBJ1-6|NA
TGCAGTGGAGGGTCTGGGAATTCACCCCTCCACTTT
CSGGSGNSPLHF
>TRBV29-1|TRBD2|TRBJ2-3|NA
TGCAGCGTGAAGGAGGGACTAGCGGGAGATTGGGTGGTGGATACGCAGTATTTT
CSVKEGLAGDWVVDTQYF
>TRBV9|TRBD1|TRBJ1-2|NA
TGTGCCAGCAGCGTAGTCGCAGGGGGAGGAGGAAACTATGGCTACACCTTC
CASSVVAGGGGNYGYTF
>TRBV6-6|NA|TRBJ2-5|NA
TGTGCCAGCGGGGACCTGCGGTTAGAGACCCAGTACTTC
CASGDLRLETQYF
>TRBV9|NA|TRBJ2-5|few
TGTGCCAGCAGCGTAGAACAGTCGCAAGAGACCCAGTACTTC
CASSVEQSQETQYF
>TRBV20-1|TRBD1|TRBJ1-6|NA
TGCAGTGCTAGAGATGAAAGGGGGCGAAATGATTCACCCCTCCACTTT
CSARDERGRNDSPLHF
>TRBV5-1|NA|TRBJ2-7|NA
TGCGCCAGCAGCTTGGAGGTAGGGTCCCACGAGCAGTGCTTC
CASSLEVGSHEQCF
>TRBV4-1|NA|TRBJ2-7|NA
TGCGCCAGCAGCCAAGATAATAGCTACGAGCAGTACTTC
CASSQDNSYEQYF
>TRBV11-1|NA|TRBJ2-1|NA
TGTGCCAGCGTTGACTACTACTCAAACAATGAGCAGTTCTTC
CASVDYYSNNEQFF
>TRBV9|NA|TRBJ2-7|medium-sized
TGTGCCAGCAGCGTAGAGTCAAGCTACGAGCAGTACTTC
CASSVESSYEQYF
>TRBV27|NA|TRBJ2-5|once
TGTGCCAGCGGACGGACAGAAGAGACCCAGTACTTC
CASGRTEETQYF
>TRBV7-2|NA|TRBJ1-4|NA
TGTGCCAGCACTCGAGTCGGGACGGAGCCCGAAAAACTGTTTTTT
CASTRVGTEPEKLFF
>TRBV20-1|NA|TRBJ1-5|NA
TGCAGTGCTAGAGATCACCGAGGCAGGGTGAATCAGCCCCAGCATTTT
CSARDHRGRVNQPQHF
>TRBV29-1|TRBD1|TRBJ2-3|NA
TGCGGCGTGGGGGGGACAGGGGGAACAGATACGCAGTATTTT
CGVGGTGGTDTQYF
>TRBV5-5|TRBD1|TRBJ2-3|NA
TGTGCCAGCAGCTTGGAGGGGGCGGTCTATACGCAGTATTTT
CASSLEGAVYTQYF
>TRBV4-1|TRBD1|TRBJ1-4|NA
TGCGCCAGCAGCCAAGCGGCCGGGACAGCAGATGAAAAACTGTTTTTT
CASSQAAGTADEKLFF
>TRBV30|NA|TRBJ2-3|NA
TGTGCCTGGACGGCTGACGAACGCACAGATACGCAGTATTTT
CAWTADERTDTQYF
>TRBV30|NA|TRBJ2-2|NA
TGTGCCTGGAGGGGGGGGGAGCTGTTTTTT
CAWRGGELFF
>TRBV19|TRBD2|TRBJ2-7|NA
TGTGCCAGTAGTATAGGAGGAGGGACTAGCGGAGAGCAGTACTTC
CASSIGGGTSGEQYF
>TRBV27|NA|TRBJ1-3|NA
TGTGCCAGCAGTTTAGGAGGGTCTGGAAACACCATATATTTT
CASSLGGSGNTIYF
>TRBV20-1|TRBD2|TRBJ2-1|NA
TGCAGTGCTAGGTCCCCGACTAGCCCAAAAAGGAGTAATGAGCAGTTCTTC
CSARSPTSPKRSNEQFF
>TRBV24-1|NA|TRBJ1-5|NA
TGTGCCACCAGTCCAGGGCAGGGTACTAGTCAGCCCCAGCATTTT
CATSPGQGTSQPQHF
>TRBV20-1|NA|TRBJ1-5|NA
TGCAGTGCTAGGGATGCCCCCAATCAGCCCCAGCATTTT
CSARDAPNQPQHF
>TRBV9|NA|TRBJ2-2|NA
TGTGCCAGCAGCGTAACTGACACCGGGGAGCTGTTTTTT
CASSVTDTGELFF
>TRBV20-1|TRBD1|TRBJ1-2|few
TGCAGTGCCCGGGACAGTTCCACAATAGGCTACACCTTC
CSARDSSTIGYTF
>TRBV20-1|NA|TRBJ1-2|NA
TGCAGTGCTAGTGTGAGTGAGGGTGGCTACACCTTC
CSASVSEGGYTF
>TRBV12-5|NA|TRBJ2-3|NA
TGTGCTAGTGCCTTGGGGGCAGGGTACACAGATACGCAGTATTTT
CASALGAGYTDTQYF
>TRBV3-1|TRBD2|TRBJ2-5|many
TGTGCCAGCAGTGCCCCTCGAGGACTAGGCCAAGAGACCCAGTACTTC
CASSAPRGLGQETQYF